The clone carrying this TCR beta chain occurred once. Its antigen remains unidentified. This specimen comes from a study of shared clonotypes between healthy human individuals. Regarding the study as a whole: Memory subsets generally showed lower estimated richness than naive subsets. The low donor count limited represented genetic and exposure-history diversity.

Investigators divided CD4+ cells into CD45RA+ naive and CD45RA-negative memory subsets. Template for every sorted-subset replicate PCR totaled roughly 210 ng DNA, some 30,000 T cell genomes. TCRdb keeps only in-frame clones here, not all; method: immunoSEQ multiplex PCR. The table shows fewer than 1.8 million clones, with approximately 98.5% occurring only once. This TCR was sampled from a man aged 30 to 39 in good health. Sequencing was done on a sample of naive CD4+ T cells sorted from blood. Indicated subset: CD45RA+ positively selected.

In nucleotides, the CDR3 is TGTGCCAGCAGCTTACAGGGTGCCGGGGAGCTGTTTTTT. Translation: CASSLQGAGELFF. This chain links TRBV5-6 with TRBJ2-2; a possible D gene is TRBD1 (6 bases). V was cut by 2 bases and J by 6 bases, with 8 bases left in between. This CDR3 has 13 amino acids. Per germline, CDR1 SGHDT and CDR2 YYEEEE.